These 2 T cell receptor beta chains came from one sample sequenced in a study of blood T cell repertoires in COVID-19. Repertoires were generated with immunoSEQ multiplex PCR, while TCRdb's copy carries only in-frame clones and drops some. The repertoire holds 260,000 or so clones, with around 90% as singletons. The sample taken for sequencing was PBMCs or T cells enriched from blood (not recorded which). These receptor sequences come from a woman younger than 45 with acute COVID-19.

The chain is built from TRBV7-2 and TRBJ1-1; 7 bases fit TRBD1. The germline V gene has CDR1 SGHTA and CDR2 FQGNSA. The CDR3 is 15 amino acids. V lost 1 base to trimming and J lost 7 bases; unmatched junction nucleotides: 9. Here the CDR3 reads CASSLEEGASDEAFF. DNA of the CDR3: TGTGCCAGCAGCTTAGAGGAGGGGGCGTCGGATGAAGCTTTCTTT.

The chain employs TRBV11-3 and TRBJ2-7; 8 nucleotides agree with TRBD1. The CDR3 sequence is 14 residues long. V shed 5 bases and J 7 bases; nucleotides not matched to a gene: 10. Germline loops: CDR1 SGHNT, CDR2 YENEEA. The CDR3 DNA sequence: TGTGCCAGCAGCGTGGCCCAGGGGGCTGAAGAGCAGTACTTC. Translation: CASSVAQGAEEQYF.